This entry is about one T cell receptor (beta chain). No antigen is known for it. The data belong to a study of T cell repertoires in cytomegalovirus infection. Background on the study: Both recently identified HLA-C-restricted and well-studied HLA-B-restricted CMV epitopes were used in the study. Public TCR beta signatures provided an indication of both CMV infection and a matching HLA type.

TCRdb passed the reads through MiXCR, listing each CDR3 protein once. The profile shows some 940,000 distinct CDR3 sequences, 31% of them singletons. Overall study results and limits: Cumulated frequencies of public TCR beta families served to identify carriers of CMV plus the relevant HLA. In two of eight donors, the top clonotype was HLA-C-restricted CMV-specific.

The source material was cultured CD8+ T cells from PBMCs, sampled from culture after CMV antigen stimulation. The TCR was taken from a human donor in good health (CMV status not recorded). Some clones in this sample may be carry-over from other donors' samples.

The CDR3 sequence is CASSLSRGTYEQYF. DNA for the CDR3: TGTGCCAGCAGTTTGTCCCGGGGGACCTACGAGCAGTACTTC. This chain uses TRBV27 with TRBJ2-7; D is possibly TRBD2 (6 bases). The germline V and J ends were trimmed by 3 bases and 2 bases, with 11 bases remaining between them. Per the germline V gene, CDR1 is MNHEY and CDR2 is SMNVEV (reference sequence). The CDR3 covers 14 residues.